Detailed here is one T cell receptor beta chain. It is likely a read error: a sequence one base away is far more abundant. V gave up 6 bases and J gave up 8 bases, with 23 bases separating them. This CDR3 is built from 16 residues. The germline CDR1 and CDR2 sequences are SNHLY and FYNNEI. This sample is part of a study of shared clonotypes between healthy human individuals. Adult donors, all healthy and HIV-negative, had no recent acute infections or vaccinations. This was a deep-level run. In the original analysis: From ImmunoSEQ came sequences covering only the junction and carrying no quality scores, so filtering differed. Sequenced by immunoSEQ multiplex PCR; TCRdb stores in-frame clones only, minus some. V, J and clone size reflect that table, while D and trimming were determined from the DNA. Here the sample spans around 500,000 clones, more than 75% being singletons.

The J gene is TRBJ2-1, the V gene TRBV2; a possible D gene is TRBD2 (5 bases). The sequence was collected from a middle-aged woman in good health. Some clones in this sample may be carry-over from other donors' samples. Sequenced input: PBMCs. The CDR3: CASRTLKRKYGDEQFF. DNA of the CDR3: TGTGCCAGCAGGACGCTAAAGCGGAAGTATGGAGATGAGCAGTTCTTC.